The 9 T cell receptor beta chains below come from one sample, sequenced in a study of blood T cell repertoires in COVID-19. Assay: immunoSEQ multiplex PCR; the TCRdb copy retains only in-frame clones and omits some. This sample has roughly 180,000 clones, with roughly 81% found just once. Sequenced: peripheral blood. The origin of the receptors is a woman of 80 years or more with COVID-19, enrolled during active disease.

The chain employs TRBV2 and TRBJ2-1, with D tentatively TRBD2 (5 bases). Germline V gives CDR1 SNHLY, CDR2 FYNNEI. V was shortened by 2 bases and J by 7 bases, with 15 bases between the two germline ends. This CDR3 region has 15 residues. The CDR3 nucleotides read TGTGCCAGCAGTGAACGGAGGTGGGATGGGAATGAGCAGTTCTTC. Its translation is CASSERRWDGNEQFF.

This clone turned up a few times. This chain connects TRBV5-6 to TRBJ2-1; D gene unclear. V was pared by 0 bases and J by 0 bases, with 4 bases between. Germline lookup yields CDR1 SGHDT and CDR2 YYEEEE. This CDR3 is 14 amino acids long. The CDR3 region has the DNA TGTGCCAGCAGCTTGGTCAGCTCCTACAATGAGCAGTTCTTC. Translation: CASSLVSSYNEQFF. Full variable domain (missing parts from reference TRBV5-6 and TRBJ2-1): DAGVTQSPTHLIKTRGQQVTLRCSPKSGHDTVSWYQQALGQGPQFIFQYYEEEERQRGNFPDRFSGHQFPNYSSELNVNALLLGDSALYLCASSLVSSYNEQFFGPGTRLTVL.

This clone showed up just once. The rearrangement links TRBV29-1 to TRBJ2-2, with unresolved D. V was cut by 2 bases and J by 0 bases, with 4 bases left in between. The V gene's germline CDR1 is SQVTM and CDR2 ANQGSEA. The CDR3 has 13 amino acids. The chain's CDR3 is CSVEPANTGELFF. The DNA for the CDR3 is TGCAGCGTTGAACCCGCGAACACCGGGGAGCTGTTTTTT.

This clone was seen more than once but under ten times. The chain uses TRBV19 and TRBJ2-2; possible D gene TRBD2, 6 bases. The germline CDR1 and CDR2 sequences are LNHDA and SQIVND (reference sequence). This CDR3 spans 16 amino acids. Trimming pared 9 bases from V and 1 base from J, leaving 18 bases between. This chain's CDR3 is CASQRVGGLNTGELFF. CDR3 nucleotide sequence: TGTGCCAGCCAGAGGGTGGGGGGTTTGAACACCGGGGAGCTGTTTTTT.

The chain employs TRBV28 and TRBJ2-7; 10 bases align to TRBD2. This CDR3 contains 15 residues. The V segment lost 1 base and the J segment 4 bases; nucleotides outside the gene matches: 4. In germline, CDR1 is MDHEN, CDR2 SYDVKM. CDR3 region: CASSLYGTSVYEQYF. CDR3 nucleotides: TGTGCCAGCAGTTTATATGGGACTAGCGTTTACGAGCAGTACTTC.

The J gene is TRBJ2-7, the V gene TRBV7-8; 9 bases line up with TRBD2. Germline lookup yields CDR1 SGHVS and CDR2 FQNEAQ. V lost 1 base to trimming and J lost 2 bases; unmatched junction nucleotides: 9. The CDR3 consists of 17 residues. CDR3 loop: CASSLGVRSGGTYEQYF. The CDR3 DNA reads TGTGCCAGCAGCTTAGGAGTGCGTAGCGGGGGTACCTACGAGCAGTACTTC.

Points on this clone: An end of the junction does not agree with germline; a read error may underlie this. The rearrangement joins TRBV7-7 to TRBJ2-3; 7 positions match TRBD1. CDR1 is SSHAT, CDR2 FNYEAQ, per germline (reference sequence). The CDR3 runs 15 residues. The CDR3 region is CASSVTGQRTDTQYF. For the CDR3, the DNA is TGTGCTAGCAGCGTTACGGGACAGAGAACAGATACGCAGTATTTT.

The J gene is TRBJ2-5, the V gene TRBV30; D perhaps matches TRBD1 (6 bases). With 4 bases removed from V and 5 bases from J, the gap between germline ends came to 20 bases. CDR3 length: 15 residues. In germline, CDR1 is GTSNPN, CDR2 SVGIG (reference sequence). This CDR3 reads CAWMGWGLKMETQYF. The CDR3 coding sequence is TGTGCCTGGATGGGGTGGGGGCTCAAGATGGAGACCCAGTACTTC.

The rearrangement links TRBV5-4 to TRBJ2-7; 12 positions match TRBD2. Per the germline V gene, CDR1 is SGHNT and CDR2 is YYREEE (reference sequence). The CDR3 sequence is 17 residues long. The V gene end was trimmed by 0 bases and the J gene end by 4 bases; junction bases not matched to a gene: 8. DNA of the CDR3: TGTGCCAGCAGCTTGGCAGGGCTAGCGGGGGGGACTTACGAGCAGTACTTC. The encoded protein is CASSLAGLAGGTYEQYF.